This entry features one T cell receptor (beta chain) sequence. A junction end diverges from the germline sequence, so it may reflect a read error. The germline CDR1 and CDR2 sequences are ENHRY and SYGVKD. The CDR3 has 15 residues. Amplified regions were TCR beta CDR3 sequences from RNA transcripts. Using the HTBI primer set, a first-round RT-PCR was run on the TCR CDR3. A single record per CDR3 protein comes from TCRdb applying MiXCR to the multiplex PCR reads. This table holds a few hundred thousand distinct CDR3 sequences, about 45% found once. This sample was taken from a study of T cells in Graves' hyperthyroidism and ophthalmopathy. Uncontrolled infection, other autoimmune disease, pregnancy and lactation each barred patients from inclusion.

The sequenced sample was peripheral blood or thyroid tissue (not recorded which). The chain joins TRBV10-3 to TRBJ2-5, with 8 bases lining up with TRBD2. The source is a woman aged 18-35 years with Graves' hyperthyroidism. In nucleotides, the CDR3 is TGTGCCAGCAGTGAGTCCGGGACTAGTCGGGAGACCCAGTACTTC. Encoded protein: CASSESGTSRETQYF.